The 16 T cell receptor beta chains below come from one sample, sequenced in a study of blood T cell repertoires in COVID-19. The table came from immunoSEQ multiplex PCR; TCRdb's copy has only in-frame clones and leaves some out. The sample shows approximately 71,000 clones, roughly nine tenths of them seen only once. Sequenced sample: peripheral blood. These receptors were taken from a woman younger than 30 with acute or convalescent COVID-19.

This chain links TRBV5-1 with TRBJ2-2; TRBD2 matches 8 bases. The CDR3 is made up of 17 amino acids. CDR1 is SGHRS and CDR2 is YFSETQ in the germline V gene. The J segment lost 2 bases and the V segment lost 4 bases, leaving 10 bases of the junction unmatched. CDR3 nucleotides: TGCGCCAGCAGCAGAGAACTAGCGGCCGGAAACACCGGGGAGCTGTTTTTT. Translating it yields CASSRELAAGNTGELFF.

This clone was observed a single time. The J gene is TRBJ2-1, the V gene TRBV7-6; D remains unclear. The germline CDR1 and CDR2 sequences are SGHVS and FNYEAQ. With 5 bases removed from V and 4 bases from J, the gap between germline ends came to 21 bases. The CDR3 has 17 amino acids. CDR3 residues: CASSPTIGPGLYNEQFF. In DNA, the CDR3 is TGTGCCAGCAGCCCAACAATTGGGCCTGGTTTATACAATGAGCAGTTCTTC.

V usage is TRBV5-1 and J usage is TRBJ2-5; 10 nucleotides line up with TRBD2. After removal of 4 bases from V and 7 bases from J, the junction contained 10 bases not matched to a gene. Germline V gene data show CDR1 as SGHRS and CDR2 as YFSETQ. The CDR3 sequence is 15 residues long. The CDR3 coding sequence is TGCGCCAGCAGCGAGAGCGGGGGGGATGGCGGGACCCAGTACTTC. Translating gives CASSESGGDGGTQYF. The full variable domain, its missing parts supplied by reference TRBV5-1 and TRBJ2-5, is KAGVTQTPRYLIKTRGQQVTLSCSPISGHRSVSWYQQTPGQGLQFLFEYFSETQRNKGNFPGRFSGRQFSNSRSEMNVSTLELGDSALYLCASSESGGDGGTQYFGPGTRLLVL.

V is TRBV5-1 and J is TRBJ2-5, with 8 bases that match TRBD2. CDR3 length: 14 amino acids. Germline V CDR1 and CDR2: SGHRS, YFSETQ. V dropped 4 bases and J dropped 9; count of bases not matched to a gene: 11. CDR3 sequence reads: CASSAGLPRGAQYF. The CDR3, as DNA: TGCGCCAGCAGCGCCGGACTCCCGCGGGGGGCCCAGTACTTC.

This clone was found once. The gene calls are TRBV29-1 and TRBJ2-3; D is undetermined. CDR1 and CDR2 from the germline V gene are SQVTM and ANQGSEA. V dropped 5 bases and J dropped 5 bases, with 8 bases sitting between them. CDR3 length: 11 residues. Here the CDR3 DNA reads TGCAGCGTTTCACAGATAGATACGCAGTATTTT. Encoded protein: CSVSQIDTQYF.

CDR3: CASSPSLGLARTTGELFF. In DNA form, the CDR3 reads TGTGCCAGCAGTCCCTCGCTGGGACTAGCGAGGACCACCGGGGAGCTGTTTTTT. The gene calls are TRBV27 and TRBJ2-2; 10 bases are shared with TRBD2. Looked up from germline, CDR1 is MNHEY and CDR2 is SMNVEV (reference sequence). The trim removed 5 bases at V and 4 bases at J, leaving 13 bases unmatched. This CDR3 comprises 18 residues.

This chain links TRBV19 with TRBJ1-2; TRBD1 matches at 8 bases. Per the germline V gene, CDR1 is LNHDA and CDR2 is SQIVND (reference sequence). This CDR3 is 13 amino acids long. V was clipped by 7 bases and J by 7 bases; unmatched bases: 8. The chain's CDR3 is CASTRQGIGGYTF. DNA of the CDR3: TGTGCCAGTACTAGACAGGGGATTGGTGGCTACACCTTC.

The chain recombines TRBV5-6 with TRBJ2-5, with 7 bases matching TRBD2. The ends lost 0 bases at V and 0 bases at J; junction bases unmatched: 8. Germline CDR1 is SGHDT and CDR2 is YYEEEE. The CDR3 runs 17 residues. CDR3 sequence reads: CASSLASSGGYQETQYF. The CDR3 region has the DNA TGTGCCAGCAGCTTGGCTTCTAGCGGAGGATACCAAGAGACCCAGTACTTC.

This clone was seen a handful of times. J is TRBJ2-7 and V is TRBV5-1, with a tentative D call TRBD1 (6 bases). Germline CDR1 reads SGHRS; CDR2 reads YFSETQ. This CDR3 region has 15 residues. V was cut by 0 bases and J by 0 bases, with 10 bases left in between. CDR3 nucleotide sequence: TGCGCCAGCAGCTTGGGCAGGGGACACTCCTACGAGCAGTACTTC. It codes for CASSLGRGHSYEQYF.

This chain uses TRBV29-1 with TRBJ2-7; D perhaps matches TRBD2 (6 bases). The germline CDR1 and CDR2 sequences are SQVTM and ANQGSEA. Trimming shortened V by 7 bases and J by 0 bases, and 10 bases separated the two germline ends. The CDR3 is 12 amino acids. CDR3 loop: CSGSTSSYEQYF. The CDR3 DNA is TGCAGCGGCTCGACTAGCTCCTACGAGCAGTACTTC.

This clone was observed a handful of times. This chain uses TRBV19 with TRBJ1-5, with a possible D match to TRBD1 (6 bases). The CDR3 runs to 16 residues. V was pared by 4 bases and J by 6 bases, with 19 bases between. CDR1 and CDR2 from the germline V gene are LNHDA and SQIVND (reference sequence). CDR3 bases: TGTGCCAGTAGTAGTACCCAACAGGGTTTATCTCAGCCCCAGCATTTT. It translates to CASSSTQQGLSQPQHF.

The V gene is TRBV19, the J gene TRBJ1-1; 9 bases line up with TRBD1. Germline loops: CDR1 LNHDA, CDR2 SQIVND (reference sequence). J lost 4 bases, V lost 4 bases, and 4 bases had no gene match. The CDR3 totals 14 residues. CDR3 DNA sequence: TGTGCCAGTAGTAACAGGGGGCGCGTCACTGAAGCTTTCTTT. This codes for CASSNRGRVTEAFF.

The chain carries TRBV15 and TRBJ2-1; TRBD1 is a possible D gene (5 bases). V shed 0 bases and J shed 4 bases, with 10 bases lying between them. The CDR3 is 15 residues long. Germline CDR1 reads LNHNV; CDR2 reads YYDKDF (reference sequence). CDR3 nucleotide sequence: TGTGCCACCAGCAGAGATTACAGGTCTTACAATGAGCAGTTCTTC. Translating it yields CATSRDYRSYNEQFF. Based on the CDR3 plus reference TRBV15 and TRBJ2-1, the full variable domain is DAMVIQNPRYQVTQFGKPVTLSCSQTLNHNVMYWYQQKSSQAPKLLFHYYDKDFNNEADTPDNFQSRRPNTSFCFLDIRSPGLGDTAMYLCATSRDYRSYNEQFFGPGTRLTVL.

This clone came up once. The CDR3 is CASSRLAAEQETQYF. CDR3 nucleotides: TGCGCCAGCAGTCGACTAGCGGCTGAACAAGAGACCCAGTACTTC. V and J are TRBV5-1 and TRBJ2-5; 9 bases align to TRBD2. Germline trimming cut 5 bases from V and 2 bases from J; bases unmatched to any gene: 7. From germline, CDR1 is SGHRS and CDR2 YFSETQ. The CDR3 spans 15 residues.

The chain has TRBV6-5 and TRBJ2-4, with 7 bases fitting TRBD1. The V gene's germline CDR1 is MNHEY and CDR2 SVGAGI. J was trimmed by 0 bases and V by 6 bases; bases with no gene match: 5. There are 15 residues in the CDR3. CDR3 protein: CASSPDRRAKNIQYF. The CDR3 region has the DNA TGTGCCAGCAGCCCGGACAGGAGAGCCAAAAACATTCAGTACTTC.

J is TRBJ2-3 and V is TRBV2, with TRBD2 matching over 11 bases. The ends lost 7 bases at V and 6 bases at J; junction bases unmatched: 18. Germline CDR1 reads SNHLY; CDR2 reads FYNNEI. This CDR3 comprises 18 residues. The CDR3 DNA reads TGTGCCAGCACCCCGTGGCGGCTAGCGGGGGGATCAGGGGATACGCAGTATTTT. It translates to CASTPWRLAGGSGDTQYF.